A selection of T cell receptor beta chains follows, all from one sample in a study of blood T cells in healthy people across ages. TCRdb re-called the 5' RACE reads through MiXCR, storing one row per CDR3 protein. The repertoire includes 450,000 to 600,000 distinct CDR3 sequences, about 29% of them detected once, and approximately 4% sits in the top ten. The same data also went into a second study, on T cells of mothers and their children.

Specimen: blood. The receptors here all came from a boy aged 2 to 9 in good health. CDR3s include the opening cysteine and the closing phenylalanine or tryptophan. A D gene is named only where the DNA matches it firmly. Part of the rows lack a size; the others show once, few, many or a class for expanded clones.

D gene	clone size	V gene	J gene	CDR3 protein	CDR3 DNA
TRBD2	-	TRBV11-2	TRBJ2-5	CASSLGIAGVVTQYF	TGTGCCAGCAGCTTAGGGATAGCGGGGGTGGTAACCCAGTACTTC
-	-	TRBV7-6	TRBJ2-5	CASSQGNRRKGETQYF	TGTGCCAGCAGCCAGGGCAACAGACGAAAAGGGGAGACCCAGTACTTC
TRBD2	few	TRBV6-5	TRBJ2-7	CASSFTGTSGSEQYF	TGTGCCAGCAGTTTCACCGGGACTAGCGGGAGCGAGCAGTACTTC
TRBD2	-	TRBV7-9	TRBJ2-1	CASSLETTSGGFGEQFF	TGTGCCAGCAGCCTAGAAACGACTAGCGGGGGGTTCGGGGAGCAGTTCTTC
-	-	TRBV7-9	TRBJ1-4	CASSLNTDDEKLFF	TGTGCCAGCAGCTTAAATACTGACGACGAAAAACTGTTTTTT
-	few	TRBV28	TRBJ2-7	CASTRDQSSYEQYF	TGTGCCAGCACCCGGGACCAATCCTCCTACGAGCAGTACTTC
-	-	TRBV7-9	TRBJ1-2	CASSLAPTGIYGYTF	TGTGCCAGCAGCTTAGCGCCTACAGGGATCTATGGCTACACCTTC
TRBD2	-	TRBV5-1	TRBJ2-4	CASSLNSGGAGYIQYF	TGCGCCAGCAGCTTGAATAGCGGGGGGGCTGGTTACATTCAGTACTTC
-	-	TRBV27	TRBJ1-2	CASTSIGRGYTF	TGTGCCAGCACCTCAATCGGACGGGGCTACACCTTC
TRBD2	-	TRBV15	TRBJ2-5	CATSLPAGEAETQYF	TGTGCCACCAGCCTTCCAGCGGGGGAAGCGGAGACCCAGTACTTC
TRBD1	-	TRBV20-1	TRBJ1-5	CSARGGTGSSNQPQHF	TGCAGTGCGAGAGGCGGGACAGGGAGTAGCAATCAGCCCCAGCATTTT
TRBD2	-	TRBV7-9	TRBJ2-2	CASSFPLAGGSNTGELFF	TGTGCCAGCAGCTTCCCGCTAGCGGGGGGATCGAACACCGGGGAGCTGTTTTTT
TRBD2	-	TRBV7-3	TRBJ2-5	CASSLHRGGEETQYF	TGTGCCAGCAGCTTACATCGGGGGGGCGAAGAGACCCAGTACTTC
TRBD2	few	TRBV20-1	TRBJ2-1	CSAPLTSGDNEQFF	TGCAGCGCCCCTCTGACTAGCGGAGACAATGAGCAGTTCTTC
-	few	TRBV7-2	TRBJ1-4	CASSLGPRVNEKLFF	TGTGCCAGCAGCTTAGGTCCGCGGGTTAATGAAAAACTGTTTTTT
-	-	TRBV6-6	TRBJ2-5	CASSYEGLDETQYF	TGTGCCAGCAGTTACGAGGGTTTGGACGAGACCCAGTACTTC
TRBD2	-	TRBV7-6	TRBJ2-3	CASSPGLARTDTQYF	TGTGCCAGCAGCCCCGGACTAGCGCGCACAGATACGCAGTATTTT
TRBD2	-	TRBV12-3/TRBV12-4	TRBJ2-2	CASRGWTSGNTGELFF	TGTGCCAGCAGGGGGTGGACTAGCGGGAACACCGGGGAGCTGTTTTTT
-	-	TRBV27	TRBJ2-1	CASSFYEQFF	TGTGCCAGCAGTTTTTATGAGCAGTTCTTC
-	-	TRBV9	TRBJ2-1	CASSSVGDSYNEQFF	TGTGCCAGCAGCTCAGTCGGGGACTCCTACAATGAGCAGTTCTTC
TRBD1	few	TRBV30	TRBJ2-1	CAWNKAGTGPYNEQFF	TGTGCCTGGAACAAGGCGGGGACAGGGCCCTACAATGAGCAGTTCTTC
-	-	TRBV12-3/TRBV12-4	TRBJ2-7	CASTFSESSYEQYF	TGTGCCAGCACCTTTAGCGAGAGCTCCTACGAGCAGTACTTC
TRBD1	-	TRBV12-3/TRBV12-4	TRBJ1-1	CASSTDRVAEAFF	TGTGCCAGCAGTACCGACAGGGTTGCTGAAGCTTTCTTT
-	-	TRBV10-3	TRBJ1-4	CAISRKDNEKLFF	TGTGCCATCAGTCGGAAGGATAATGAAAAACTGTTTTTT
-	few	TRBV25-1	TRBJ1-2	CASYQGEGYTF	TGTGCCAGCTATCAGGGAGAGGGCTACACCTTC
-	-	TRBV7-9	TRBJ2-1	CASSLESLRRLYNEQFF	TGTGCCAGCAGCTTAGAATCCCTCAGACGACTCTACAATGAGCAGTTCTTC
-	-	TRBV11-2	TRBJ1-5	CASSFGSNSNQPQHF	TGTGCCAGCAGCTTCGGCAGCAATAGCAACCAGCCCCAGCATTTT
TRBD2	-	TRBV27	TRBJ2-1	CASSFIAGGRYNEQFF	TGTGCCAGCAGTTTTATAGCGGGGGGCCGCTACAATGAGCAGTTCTTC
-	few	TRBV4-2	TRBJ1-2	CASSRNNRPTDGYTF	TGTGCCAGCAGCCGGAACAATAGGCCCACCGATGGCTACACCTTC
TRBD1	few	TRBV9	TRBJ1-4	CASSRNPRDRGFGEKLFF	TGTGCCAGCAGCCGGAACCCCCGGGACAGGGGGTTCGGTGAAAAACTGTTTTTT
TRBD2	-	TRBV3-1	TRBJ2-1	CASSRTSGEQFF	TGTGCCAGCAGCCGGACTAGCGGTGAGCAGTTCTTC
-	-	TRBV20-1	TRBJ2-3	CSALHEVGPSTDTQYF	TGCAGTGCCCTCCACGAGGTGGGGCCTAGCACAGATACGCAGTATTTT
-	-	TRBV25-1	TRBJ2-4	CASSGPWRFIAKNIQYF	TGTGCCAGCAGTGGCCCTTGGAGATTTATAGCCAAAAACATTCAGTACTTC
-	-	TRBV6-5	TRBJ1-1	CASSPDFNTEAFF	TGTGCCAGCAGCCCCGACTTTAACACTGAAGCTTTCTTT
-	few	TRBV5-1	TRBJ2-7	CASSFTRPYEQYF	TGCGCCAGCAGCTTTACTCGACCCTACGAGCAGTACTTC
-	-	TRBV7-9	TRBJ2-7	CASSGIVYEQYF	TGTGCCAGCAGCGGCATCGTTTACGAGCAGTACTTC
-	-	TRBV5-1	TRBJ2-4	CASSLGSKGRDIQYF	TGCGCCAGCAGCTTGGGGAGTAAGGGGAGAGACATTCAGTACTTC
TRBD2	few	TRBV12-3/TRBV12-4	TRBJ2-7	CASRGTSDYEQYF	TGTGCCAGCAGGGGGACTAGCGACTACGAGCAGTACTTC
TRBD1	few	TRBV12-3/TRBV12-4	TRBJ2-1	CASSLRGLNYNEQFF	TGTGCCAGCAGTTTAAGGGGGCTGAATTACAATGAGCAGTTCTTC
TRBD2	few	TRBV5-1	TRBJ2-5	CAGSLELAAQETQYF	TGCGCCGGCAGCTTGGAACTAGCGGCCCAAGAGACCCAGTACTTC
TRBD2	few	TRBV9	TRBJ2-7	CASSPKGLVGEQYF	TGTGCCAGCAGCCCCAAGGGACTAGTAGGCGAGCAGTACTTC
-	few	TRBV5-8	TRBJ1-4	CASSLRGGTNNEKLFF	TGTGCCAGCAGCTTGCGCGGGGGGACCAATAATGAAAAACTGTTTTTT
-	-	TRBV24-1	TRBJ2-1	CASSGTRNNEQFF	TGTGCCAGTAGTGGGACGCGAAACAATGAGCAGTTCTTC
-	-	TRBV27	TRBJ2-7	CASSLRRSSYEQYF	TGTGCCAGCAGTTTGAGGCGAAGCAGCTACGAGCAGTACTTC
-	-	TRBV29-1	TRBJ1-3	CSVEIGGSGSGNTIYF	TGCAGCGTTGAAATTGGAGGAAGCGGCTCTGGAAACACCATATATTTT
-	few	TRBV7-2	TRBJ1-1	CASSPKQNTEAFF	TGTGCCAGCAGCCCCAAACAGAACACTGAAGCTTTCTTT